This entry lists 4 T cell receptor beta chains sequenced from one sample in a study of T cells after yellow fever vaccination (dated by TCRdb to the late 2010s). Library prep was done by 5' RACE. Instrument used: Illumina HiSeq 2500. TCRdb cleaned the public reads at Q25 with fastp, built clones with MiXCR and kept in-frame beta chains. Rows with one shared CDR3 protein collapse into an entry with the most common genes and DNA. The sample table records over 150,000 distinct CDR3 sequences; 6.5% to 8.5% of these occur just once. The ten largest make up more than 2.5% of the sample. What this sample's treatment or condition label stands for: live attenuated yellow fever vaccine strain. The source material was CD4+ T cells sorted from PBMCs, sampled 5 to 6 days after the first yellow fever vaccination. The receptors derive from a man between 18 and 35 years old who received the YFV17D yellow fever vaccine.

This clonotype was observed at least ten times. The rearrangement joins TRBV10-3 to TRBJ1-2; the match to TRBD1 covers 9 bases. Germline lookup yields CDR1 ENHRY and CDR2 SYGVKD. V dropped 3 bases and J dropped 6; count of bases not matched to a gene: 5. CDR3 length: 14 residues. DNA for the CDR3: TGTGCCATCAGTGACCTTGGGACAGGGAATGGCTACACCTTC. Encoded protein: CAISDLGTGNGYTF.

This clonotype came up many times. This sequence joins TRBV4-1 and TRBJ2-3; D perhaps matches TRBD2 (5 bases). CDR1 and CDR2 from the germline V gene are MGHRA and YSYEKL. The length of the CDR3 is 17 residues. V lost 3 bases, J lost 3 bases, and 19 bases lay in between. CDR3 bases: TGCGCCAGCAGCCACGTCGGTATAGGACGGAGGACAGATACGCAGTATTTT. Its translation is CASSHVGIGRRTDTQYF.

Only a few counts were recorded for this clonotype. This rearrangement joins TRBV20-1 to TRBJ1-6, with D possibly matching TRBD1 (5 bases). The germline CDR1 and CDR2 sequences are DFQATT and SNEGSKA (reference sequence). Trimming left V 0 bases short and J 8 bases short, with 11 bases between. The CDR3 sequence is 14 residues long. Here the CDR3 reads CSARDQGSDSPLHF. DNA of the CDR3: TGCAGTGCTAGAGATCAGGGATCTGATTCACCCCTCCACTTT.

This clonotype was observed many times. The rearrangement uses TRBV24-1 and TRBJ2-5; a weak D match, TRBD2 (6 bases). CDR3 length: 18 residues. The germline V gene encodes CDR1 KGHDR and CDR2 SFDVKD. Between the trimmed V and J ends, which lost 4 bases and 2 bases, there was a span of 22 bases. The CDR3 sequence is CATSDPPGGAGSQETQYF. The DNA of the CDR3 is TGTGCCACCAGTGACCCCCCGGGTGGCGCGGGGTCGCAAGAGACCCAGTACTTC.